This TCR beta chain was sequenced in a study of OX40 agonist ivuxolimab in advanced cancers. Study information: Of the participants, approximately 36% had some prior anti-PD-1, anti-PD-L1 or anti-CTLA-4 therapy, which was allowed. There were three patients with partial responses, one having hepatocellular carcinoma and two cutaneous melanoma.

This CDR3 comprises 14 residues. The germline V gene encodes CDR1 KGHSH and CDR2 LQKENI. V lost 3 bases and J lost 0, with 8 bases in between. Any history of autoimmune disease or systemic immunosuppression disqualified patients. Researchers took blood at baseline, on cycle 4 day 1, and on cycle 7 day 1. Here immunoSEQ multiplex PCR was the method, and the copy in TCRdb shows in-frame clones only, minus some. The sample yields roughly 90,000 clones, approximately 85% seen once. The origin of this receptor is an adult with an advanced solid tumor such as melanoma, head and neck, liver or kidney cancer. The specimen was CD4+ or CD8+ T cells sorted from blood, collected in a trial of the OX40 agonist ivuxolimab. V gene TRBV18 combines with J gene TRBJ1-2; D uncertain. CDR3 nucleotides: TGTGCCAGCTCACCCCCTGTGGCTAACTATGGCTACACCTTC. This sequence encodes CASSPPVANYGYTF. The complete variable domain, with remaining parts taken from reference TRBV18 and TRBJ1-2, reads NAGVMQNPRHLVRRRGQEARLRCSPMKGHSHVYWYRQLPEEGLKFMVYLQKENIIDESGMPKERFSAEFPKEGPSILRIQQVVRGDSAAYFCASSPPVANYGYTFGSGTRLTVV.